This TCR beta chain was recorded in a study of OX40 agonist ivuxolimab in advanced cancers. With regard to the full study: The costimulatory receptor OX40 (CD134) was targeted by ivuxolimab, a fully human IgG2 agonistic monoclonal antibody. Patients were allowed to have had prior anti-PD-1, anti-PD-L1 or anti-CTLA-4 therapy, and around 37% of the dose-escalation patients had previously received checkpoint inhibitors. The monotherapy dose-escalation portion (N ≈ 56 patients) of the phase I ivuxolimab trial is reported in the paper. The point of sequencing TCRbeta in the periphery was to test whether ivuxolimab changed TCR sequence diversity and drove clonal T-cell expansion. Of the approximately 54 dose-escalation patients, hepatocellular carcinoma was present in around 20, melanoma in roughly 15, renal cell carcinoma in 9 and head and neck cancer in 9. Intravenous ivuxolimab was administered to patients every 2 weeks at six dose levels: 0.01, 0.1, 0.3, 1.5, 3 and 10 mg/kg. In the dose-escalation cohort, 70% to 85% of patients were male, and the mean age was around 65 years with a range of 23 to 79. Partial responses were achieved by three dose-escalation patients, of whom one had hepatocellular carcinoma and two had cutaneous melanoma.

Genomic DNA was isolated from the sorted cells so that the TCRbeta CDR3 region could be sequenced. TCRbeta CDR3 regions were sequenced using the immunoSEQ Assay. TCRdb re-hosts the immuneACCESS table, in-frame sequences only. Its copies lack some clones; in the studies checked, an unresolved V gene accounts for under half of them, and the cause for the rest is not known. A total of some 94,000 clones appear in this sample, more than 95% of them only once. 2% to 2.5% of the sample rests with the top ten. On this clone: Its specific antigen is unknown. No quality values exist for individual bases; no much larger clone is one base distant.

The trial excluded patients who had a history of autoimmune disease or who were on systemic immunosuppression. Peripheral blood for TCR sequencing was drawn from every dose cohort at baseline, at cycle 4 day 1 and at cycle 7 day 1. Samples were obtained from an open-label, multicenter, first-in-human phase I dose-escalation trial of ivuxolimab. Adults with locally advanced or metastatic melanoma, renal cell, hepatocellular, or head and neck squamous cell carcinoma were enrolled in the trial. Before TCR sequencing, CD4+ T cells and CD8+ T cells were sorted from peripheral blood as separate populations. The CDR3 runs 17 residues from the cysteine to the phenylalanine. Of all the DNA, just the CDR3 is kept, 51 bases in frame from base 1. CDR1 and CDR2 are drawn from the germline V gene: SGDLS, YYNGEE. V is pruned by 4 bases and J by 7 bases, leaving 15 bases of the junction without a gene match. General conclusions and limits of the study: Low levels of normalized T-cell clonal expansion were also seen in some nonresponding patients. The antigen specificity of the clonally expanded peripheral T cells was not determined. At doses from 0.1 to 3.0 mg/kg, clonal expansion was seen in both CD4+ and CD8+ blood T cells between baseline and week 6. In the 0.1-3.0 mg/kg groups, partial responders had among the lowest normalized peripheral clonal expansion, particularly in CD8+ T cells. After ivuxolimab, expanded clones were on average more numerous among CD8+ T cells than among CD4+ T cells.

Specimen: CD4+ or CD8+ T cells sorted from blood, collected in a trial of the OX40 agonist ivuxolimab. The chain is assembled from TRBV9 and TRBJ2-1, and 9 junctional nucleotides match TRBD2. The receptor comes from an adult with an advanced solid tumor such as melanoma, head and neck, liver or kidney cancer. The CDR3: CASSPLFLREGQNEQFF. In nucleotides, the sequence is TGTGCCAGCAGCCCGCTATTTTTGCGGGAGGGCCAGAATGAGCAGTTCTTC.